This is a list of T cell receptor beta chains from one sample in a study of blood T cell repertoires in COVID-19. Repertoires were generated with immunoSEQ multiplex PCR, while TCRdb's copy carries only in-frame clones and drops some. The sample includes about 69,000 clones, around 79% of them seen just once. The sample was peripheral blood. These receptors all come from a man aged 55-75 years with acute or convalescent COVID-19. Both conserved end residues are part of each CDR3. The D gene is left open where the match is weak. Clone size is not always given. Where it is, it says once, few, many or a class for expanded clones.

TRBJ1-2 | NA | 15 | TRBV7-8 | TRBD1 | TGTGCCAGCAGCTTAAACCCGAGACAGGGGAACGGCTACACCTTC | CASSLNPRQGNGYTF
TRBJ1-1 | few | 15 | TRBV6-5 | TRBD1 | TGTGCCAGCAGTTATTGGACAGGGGGCATCACTGAAGCTTTCTTT | CASSYWTGGITEAFF
TRBJ2-3 | few | 12 | TRBV11-2 | NA | TGTGCCAGCAGCCTCAGGGGATATACGCAGTATTTT | CASSLRGYTQYF
TRBJ2-3 | NA | 16 | TRBV10-1 | NA | TGCGCCAGCAGTGAGTCTACAGGGACGGGCACAGATACGCAGTATTTT | CASSESTGTGTDTQYF
TRBJ1-6 | NA | 15 | TRBV3-1/TRBV3-2 | NA | TGTGCCAGCAGCCAATACAGGACAGACAATTCACCCCTCCACTTT | CASSQYRTDNSPLHF
TRBJ1-6 | NA | 16 | TRBV5-4 | NA | TGTGCCAGCAGCTCTTGGACGGGGACTCATAATTCACCCCTCCACTTT | CASSSWTGTHNSPLHF
TRBJ2-3 | NA | 15 | TRBV2 | NA | TGTGCCAGCAGGCGGACAGTCACTAGCACAGATACGCAGTATTTT | CASRRTVTSTDTQYF
TRBJ2-1 | NA | 14 | TRBV7-9 | TRBD1 | TGTGCCAGCAGGCAACAGGGGCCCGACAATGAGCAGTTCTTC | CASRQQGPDNEQFF
TRBJ2-5 | few | 15 | TRBV4-1 | NA | TGCGCCAGCAGCGGACGGCAGGGGAGCAAAGAGACCCAGTACTTC | CASSGRQGSKETQYF
TRBJ2-7 | NA | 12 | TRBV18 | NA | TGTGCCAGCTCACCACACCAGTACGAGCAGTACTTC | CASSPHQYEQYF
TRBJ1-2 | NA | 13 | TRBV12-3/TRBV12-4 | TRBD1 | TGTGCCAGCAGTCTGGACGACAGGGCTGGCTACACCTTC | CASSLDDRAGYTF
TRBJ1-1 | NA | 15 | TRBV11-1 | NA | TGTGCCAGCAGCTTCCCTGGCGGGGGTGGCACTGAAGCTTTCTTT | CASSFPGGGGTEAFF
TRBJ2-7 | NA | 16 | TRBV7-6 | TRBD2 | TGTGCCAGCAGCTTAGCGGGAGGCGGGGGGGCTTCGGAGCAGTACTTC | CASSLAGGGGASEQYF
TRBJ2-5 | NA | 14 | TRBV19 | TRBD2 | TGTGCCAGTAGTCTTAGCGGGGGAAGAGAGACCCAGTACTTC | CASSLSGGRETQYF
TRBJ1-3 | NA | 16 | TRBV9 | NA | TGTGCCAGCAGCGTAGCTTACGGGAGCTCTGGAAACACCATATATTTT | CASSVAYGSSGNTIYF
TRBJ2-7 | NA | 14 | TRBV5-1 | TRBD1 | TGCGCCAGCAGCCCGACAGGGGTTTGGGACGAGCAGTACTTC | CASSPTGVWDEQYF
TRBJ1-2 | few | 13 | TRBV23-1 | NA | TGCGCCAGCAGTCAAGGGGGGGCTGGTGGCTACACCTTC | CASSQGGAGGYTF
TRBJ2-2 | NA | 16 | TRBV7-9 | TRBD1 | TGTGCCAGCAGCTATAGGACAGGGGTGGTCACCGGGGAGCTGTTTTTT | CASSYRTGVVTGELFF
TRBJ2-7 | NA | 13 | TRBV7-2 | NA | TGTGCCAGCAGCTCTCAACAGCACTCTGAGCTGTACTTC | CASSSQQHSELYF
TRBJ1-2 | NA | 15 | TRBV6-5 | NA | TGTGCCAGCAGTTACAGAGGGAGTACGGGCTATGGCTACACCTTC | CASSYRGSTGYGYTF
TRBJ1-1 | NA | 14 | TRBV18 | NA | TGTGCCAGCTCACCACCGGTCAGGGAAGGGCGAGCTTTCTTT | CASSPPVREGRAFF
TRBJ1-3 | NA | 17 | TRBV7-8 | TRBD1 | TGTGCCAGCAGCTTAGTTGGACAGGGGTACTCTGGAAACACCATATATTTT | CASSLVGQGYSGNTIYF
TRBJ2-6 | NA | 17 | TRBV4-2 | NA | TGTGCCAGCAGCCAAGGGGCGACGCCGTCGGGGGCCAACGTCCTGACTTTC | CASSQGATPSGANVLTF
TRBJ2-2 | NA | 16 | TRBV11-2 | TRBD1 | TGTGCCAGCAGCATGACTTGGACAGGGGGCGGCGGGGAGCTGTTTTTT | CASSMTWTGGGGELFF
TRBJ2-3 | few | 16 | TRBV5-1 | NA | TGCGCCAGCAGCCCAGGATACGAAGTTAGCACAGATACGCAGTATTTT | CASSPGYEVSTDTQYF
TRBJ1-5 | NA | 17 | TRBV18 | TRBD1 | TGTGCCAGCTCACGAACTCCGGGACAGGATAGCAATCAGCCCCAGCATTTT | CASSRTPGQDSNQPQHF
TRBJ1-3 | NA | 14 | TRBV6-2/TRBV6-3 | NA | TGTGCCAGCAGTTACGGGCACTCTGGAAACACCATATATTTT | CASSYGHSGNTIYF
TRBJ1-1 | NA | 14 | TRBV7-9 | NA | TGTGCCAGCAGCTTCGTGGGGAGGGACACTGAAGCTTTCTTT | CASSFVGRDTEAFF
TRBJ2-5 | NA | 14 | TRBV10-3 | TRBD1 | TGTGCCATCAGTGAGTCAGGGACAGGGGGGACCCAGTACTTC | CAISESGTGGTQYF
TRBJ1-5 | NA | 15 | TRBV28 | TRBD1 | TGTGCCAGCAGTCTGGACAGGAGGGGGAATCAGCCCCAGCATTTT | CASSLDRRGNQPQHF
TRBJ2-1 | NA | 16 | TRBV11-3 | TRBD1 | TGTGCCAGCAGCTTGGACGGACAGGGAGGTTACAATGAGCAGTTCTTC | CASSLDGQGGYNEQFF
TRBJ1-1 | NA | 15 | TRBV18 | NA | TGTGCCAGCTCACGAGACAGGCCCTCGAACACTGAAGCTTTCTTT | CASSRDRPSNTEAFF
TRBJ2-3 | NA | 16 | TRBV6-5 | TRBD1 | TGTGCCAGCAGTTACTCGGTTGCACAGGGGGGAGATACGCAGTATTTT | CASSYSVAQGGDTQYF
TRBJ1-5 | NA | 15 | TRBV2 | TRBD1 | TGTGCCAGCAGAGAGAGACAGGGCGCTATTCAGCCCCAGCATTTT | CASRERQGAIQPQHF
TRBJ1-6 | NA | 13 | TRBV3-1/TRBV3-2 | NA | TGTGCCAGCAGCAGTGGCGGGAATTCACCCCTCCACTTT | CASSSGGNSPLHF
TRBJ1-5 | NA | 18 | TRBV7-8 | TRBD1 | TGTGCCAGCAGCTTAGGTTTCCCGACAGGGGGAAACAATCAGCCCCAGCATTTT | CASSLGFPTGGNNQPQHF
TRBJ1-6 | NA | 13 | TRBV19 | TRBD1 | TGTGCCAGTAGTATTGGACAGGGAGTACCCCTCCACTTT | CASSIGQGVPLHF
TRBJ1-2 | NA | 14 | TRBV18 | NA | TGTGCCAGCTCACCCTCCGGACTGGCGGATGGCTACACCTTC | CASSPSGLADGYTF
TRBJ2-5 | NA | 12 | TRBV6-5 | TRBD1 | TGTGCCAGCAGACAGGGGGGAGAGACCCAGTACTTC | CASRQGGETQYF
TRBJ2-7 | NA | 14 | TRBV7-6 | TRBD1 | TGTGCCAGCAGCTCCCGGGACAGTGGCTACGAGCAGTACTTC | CASSSRDSGYEQYF
TRBJ1-1 | NA | 15 | TRBV7-2 | NA | TGTGCCAGCAGCTCCCAGGGGTATGGGAGCACTGAAGCTTTCTTT | CASSSQGYGSTEAFF
TRBJ2-2 | NA | 15 | TRBV7-2 | TRBD2 | TGTGCCAGCAGCTTAGCGGGGAGGGCCACCGGGGAGCTGTTTTTT | CASSLAGRATGELFF
TRBJ2-3 | NA | 16 | TRBV6-4 | TRBD1 | TGTGCCAGCAGACCTTCGACAGGGAGAGGCACAGATACGCAGTATTTT | CASRPSTGRGTDTQYF
TRBJ2-3 | NA | 15 | TRBV27 | TRBD2 | TGTGCCAGCAGCAGAGTGCGGGGGACCACAGATACGCAGTATTTT | CASSRVRGTTDTQYF
TRBJ1-2 | NA | 14 | TRBV4-1 | NA | TGCGCCAGCAGCCTACGTGGGGGGGACGATGGCTACACCTTC | CASSLRGGDDGYTF
TRBJ2-7 | NA | 16 | TRBV19 | TRBD2 | TGTGCCAGTAGTAATCCCGGGGCGGGGGGACGAATCCAGCAGTACTTC | CASSNPGAGGRIQQYF
TRBJ1-3 | NA | 14 | TRBV6-5 | TRBD1 | TGTGCCAGCAGTACTGGGACAGCTGGAAACACCATATATTTT | CASSTGTAGNTIYF
TRBJ1-2 | NA | 16 | TRBV18 | NA | TGTGCCAGCTCACCACTCCCTGGACGACAGAACTATGGCTACACCTTC | CASSPLPGRQNYGYTF
TRBJ2-1 | NA | 14 | TRBV15 | TRBD1 | TGTGCCACCAGCAGAGTTAGGACAGGGGATGAGCAGTTCTTC | CATSRVRTGDEQFF
TRBJ2-5 | once | 16 | TRBV29-1 | TRBD2 | TGCAGCGTCCCCCCTCCGGGACTAGCGGCCCAAGAGACCCAGTACTTC | CSVPPPGLAAQETQYF
TRBJ1-2 | NA | 13 | TRBV6-2/TRBV6-3 | TRBD1 | TGTGCCAGCAGTACCGACAGGGGCTATGGCTACACCTTC | CASSTDRGYGYTF
TRBJ2-3 | NA | 17 | TRBV5-1 | TRBD2 | TGCGCCAGCAGCACCGGGACTAGCGGGGGGGCCACAGATACGCAGTATTTT | CASSTGTSGGATDTQYF
TRBJ1-6 | NA | 17 | TRBV5-1 | NA | TGCGCCAGCAGCTTGCAAACGACAGGTTTCAATAATTCACCCCTCCACTTT | CASSLQTTGFNNSPLHF
TRBJ2-7 | NA | 14 | TRBV10-3 | NA | TGTGCCATCAGACTCGGGGGAAGCTCCTACGAGCAGTACTTC | CAIRLGGSSYEQYF
TRBJ2-3 | NA | 18 | TRBV7-3 | TRBD2 | TGTGCCAGCAGCTTAAAGCCTCTACTGACGGGGGGGCTACATACGCAGTATTTT | CASSLKPLLTGGLHTQYF
TRBJ2-2 | NA | 16 | TRBV2 | TRBD2 | TGTGCCAGCAGTAGACGGACGGGGGGGCTGGCCGGGGAGCTGTTTTTT | CASSRRTGGLAGELFF
TRBJ2-7 | NA | 14 | TRBV5-1 | NA | TGCGCCAGCAGCTTGGGTCTCAGGGTCCACGAGCAGTACTTC | CASSLGLRVHEQYF
TRBJ1-5 | NA | 16 | TRBV6-6 | NA | TGTGCCAGCAGTTATGGAGTTGGGACAAGGAATCAGCCCCAGCATTTT | CASSYGVGTRNQPQHF
TRBJ2-4 | NA | 19 | TRBV7-6 | TRBD1 | TGTGCCAGCAGCCCCCAGGGGGTTGGACAGCCTCTAGCCAAAAACATTCAGTACTTC | CASSPQGVGQPLAKNIQYF